Following are 23 T cell receptor beta chains from one sample sequenced in a study of cytomegalovirus exposure and HLA in healthy donors. The PCR employed 60 Vbeta primers together with 13 Jbeta primers. Generated by immunoSEQ multiplex PCR, the TCRdb table keeps only in-frame clones and is missing some. This table holds approximately 110,000 clones, about 80% found once. Sequencing was performed on PBMCs. These receptors originate from a man in his fifties or sixties in good health and CMV-seropositive.

The chain links TRBV11-3 to TRBJ2-7, with 8 bases lining up with TRBD1. J gave up 3 bases and V 3 bases, and 1 base lay outside the gene matches. The length of the CDR3 is 13 residues. CDR1 and CDR2 from the germline V gene are SGHNT and YENEEA. The CDR3 here is CASSLDRDYEQYF. The CDR3 region has the DNA TGTGCCAGCAGCTTGGACAGGGACTACGAGCAGTACTTC.

The V gene is TRBV5-1, the J gene TRBJ2-6; maybe TRBD2 (5 bases). Germline V gene sequence: CDR1 SGHRS, CDR2 YFSETQ. Trimming left V 1 base short and J 0 bases short, with 11 bases between. The CDR3 consists of 17 residues. This CDR3 is CASSLTSSPSGANVLTF. As DNA, the CDR3 is TGCGCCAGCAGCTTGACTAGTTCCCCCTCTGGGGCCAACGTCCTGACTTTC. Filled out from reference TRBV5-1 and TRBJ2-6, the complete variable domain reads KAGVTQTPRYLIKTRGQQVTLSCSPISGHRSVSWYQQTPGQGLQFLFEYFSETQRNKGNFPGRFSGRQFSNSRSEMNVSTLELGDSALYLCASSLTSSPSGANVLTFGAGSRLTVL.

The J gene is TRBJ1-2, the V gene TRBV6-1; possible D gene TRBD1, 6 bases. The CDR3 runs to 14 residues. The germline V gene has CDR1 MNHNS and CDR2 SASEGT. The V gene lost 6 bases and the J gene lost 2 bases, with 13 bases spanning the gap. The CDR3 is CASRNQGQNYGYTF. The DNA for the CDR3 is TGTGCCAGCAGAAACCAGGGGCAGAACTATGGCTACACCTTC.

The chain is built from TRBV7-2 and TRBJ1-2, with unresolved D. Per germline, CDR1 SGHTA and CDR2 FQGNSA. This CDR3 spans 12 amino acids. With 5 bases removed from V and 1 base from J, the gap between germline ends came to 5 bases. In DNA, the CDR3 is TGTGCCAGCAGCCAACATAACTATGGCTACACCTTC. This codes for CASSQHNYGYTF.

The chain has TRBV6-1 and TRBJ2-7, with D unresolved. V shed 5 bases and J shed 1 base, with 9 bases lying between them. Germline V gene data show CDR1 as MNHNS and CDR2 as SASEGT. The CDR3 sequence is 13 residues long. The CDR3 loop reads CASSRLPSYEQYF. CDR3 nucleotides: TGTGCCAGCAGTAGACTGCCTTCCTACGAGCAGTACTTC.

A note on this clone: Sequence at one end of the junction differs from germline and may be a read error. The chain carries TRBV25-1 and TRBJ2-1; 7 nucleotides align to TRBD2. CDR3 length: 15 amino acids. In germline, CDR1 is MGHDK, CDR2 SYGVNS. For the CDR3, the DNA is TGTGCCAGCAGTGCCCGGGAGGCCTCCTGCAATGAGCAGTTCTTC. Translated, it gives CASSAREASCNEQFF.

This rearrangement joins TRBV5-5 to TRBJ1-4; 9 bases fit TRBD1. The CDR3 is 16 residues long. Looked up from germline, CDR1 is SGHKS and CDR2 is YYEKEE (reference sequence). The J segment lost 0 bases and the V segment lost 4 bases, leaving 4 bases of the junction unmatched. CDR3 bases: TGTGCCAGCAGCAGGGGACAGGGTGCAACTAATGAAAAACTGTTTTTT. Amino acid sequence: CASSRGQGATNEKLFF.

V gene TRBV27 combines with J gene TRBJ2-1; 8 nucleotides match TRBD2. Germline V gives CDR1 MNHEY, CDR2 SMNVEV (reference sequence). CDR3 length: 13 residues. The ends lost 6 bases at V and 7 bases at J; junction bases unmatched: 5. CDR3 region: CASSSRGGNEQFF. CDR3 nucleotides: TGTGCCAGCAGCTCCCGGGGGGGAAATGAGCAGTTCTTC.

The genes are TRBV5-1 and TRBJ2-2; tentative D call: TRBD1 (5 bases). CDR3 length: 13 residues. Germline V gene sequence: CDR1 SGHRS, CDR2 YFSETQ. Trimming removed 0 bases from V and 7 bases from J, with 7 bases in between. The CDR3 DNA sequence: TGCGCCAGCAGCTTGGCAGGGTTCGGGGAGCTGTTTTTT. Translating it yields CASSLAGFGELFF.

The chain joins TRBV13 to TRBJ1-1; tentative D call: TRBD1 (5 bases). Per germline, CDR1 PRHDT and CDR2 FYEKMQ (reference sequence). This CDR3 contains 15 residues. V gave up 2 bases and J gave up 2 bases, with 12 bases separating them. In DNA, the CDR3 is TGTGCCAGCAGCTTACAAGACAGCAAAAACACTGAAGCTTTCTTT. Its translation is CASSLQDSKNTEAFF.

The genes are TRBV5-6 and TRBJ2-3; 11 bases are shared with TRBD1. Trimming cost V 4 bases and J 4 bases; bases outside gene matches: 8. Germline CDR1 reads SGHDT; CDR2 reads YYEEEE. This CDR3 has 16 amino acids. CDR3 protein: CASSPLGQGASDTQYF. The CDR3 nucleotides are TGTGCCAGCAGCCCTCTTGGACAGGGGGCATCAGATACGCAGTATTTT.

The rearrangement joins TRBV6-1 to TRBJ2-1, with TRBD2 matching over 11 bases. J lost 7 bases, V lost 4 bases, and 9 bases had no gene match. This CDR3 is 16 amino acids long. CDR1 is MNHNS, CDR2 SASEGT, per germline. CDR3 in amino acids: CASSAPGLAALNEQFF. DNA for the CDR3: TGTGCCAGCAGTGCTCCGGGACTAGCGGCGCTAAATGAGCAGTTCTTC.

The chain has TRBV5-1 and TRBJ2-3; D possibly corresponds to TRBD2 (6 bases). The CDR3 spans 14 residues. Looked up from germline, CDR1 is SGHRS and CDR2 is YFSETQ. Trimming cost V 6 bases and J 1 base, with 12 bases left between them. This CDR3 is CASMVGSRTDTQYF. The CDR3, as DNA: TGCGCCAGCATGGTCGGGAGTCGCACAGATACGCAGTATTTT.

The count of this clone is one. The chain uses TRBV7-3 and TRBJ2-1; possibly TRBD2 for D (5 bases). The CDR3 sequence is 15 residues long. From germline, CDR1 is SGHTA and CDR2 FQGTGA. V was clipped by 5 bases and J by 8 bases, with 19 bases between them. Written as DNA, the CDR3 is TGTGCCAGCAGCCCGAGGAGGAGTTTCAAAGATGAGCAGTTCTTC. It translates to CASSPRRSFKDEQFF.

This sequence joins TRBV7-2 and TRBJ1-5, with TRBD1 matching 9 bases. The CDR3 is 13 residues long. Per germline, CDR1 SGHTA and CDR2 FQGNSA. V lost 5 bases, J lost 7 bases, and 3 bases stayed unmatched. CDR3: CASSAGQGQPQHF. Here the CDR3 DNA reads TGTGCCAGCAGCGCGGGACAGGGACAGCCCCAGCATTTT.

The rearrangement uses TRBV6-1 and TRBJ1-2, with TRBD1 matching over 8 bases. Unmatched junction bases numbered 5, after V lost 3 bases and J lost 5 bases. CDR3 length: 14 amino acids. Germline CDR1 reads MNHNS; CDR2 reads SASEGT. CDR3 loop: CASSEDRAGYGYTF. For the CDR3, the DNA is TGTGCCAGCAGTGAGGACAGGGCTGGGTATGGCTACACCTTC.

This clone was seen once. This sequence joins TRBV6-1 and TRBJ1-1; D may be TRBD1 (6 bases). The CDR3 runs to 14 residues. Trimming pared 6 bases from V and 1 base from J, leaving 12 bases between. The germline gives CDR1 MNHNS, CDR2 SASEGT. CDR3: CASSIQQGNTEAFF. CDR3 nucleotide sequence: TGTGCCAGCAGCATTCAACAGGGGAACACTGAAGCTTTCTTT.

V gene TRBV27 combines with J gene TRBJ2-7, with 7 bases fitting TRBD2. The CDR3 loop spans 12 amino acids. Germline CDR1 is MNHEY and CDR2 is SMNVEV (reference sequence). V was clipped by 1 base and J by 7 bases; unmatched bases: 1. This CDR3 is CASSLYGGEQYF. The CDR3 DNA follows: TGTGCCAGCAGTTTATACGGGGGGGAGCAGTACTTC.

The chain combines TRBV7-7 with TRBJ2-2; 7 bases are a match to TRBD1. The germline V gene encodes CDR1 SSHAT and CDR2 FNYEAQ (reference sequence). This CDR3 spans 14 amino acids. The junction had 1 base not matched to a gene; V was cut back by 5 bases and J by 1 base. CDR3 in DNA: TGTGCCAGCAGCCGGGACAGGAACACCGGGGAGCTGTTTTTT. Its protein is CASSRDRNTGELFF.

For this clone: Distinct nucleotide sequences in the sample also encode this CDR3. The V call is TRBV21-1, the J call TRBJ1-3; the D call of TRBD1 is as the table states it, not checked on the DNA. TRBV21-1 is deemed a pseudogene. The CDR3 is 18 amino acids. As DNA, the CDR3 is TGTGCCAGCCCCAAGCGGAACAGGGAGCGAAGGTCTGGAAACACCATATATTTT. Amino acid sequence: CASPKRNRERRSGNTIYF.

Points on this clone: The sample holds other DNA sequences that translate to the same CDR3. This chain connects TRBV29-1 to TRBJ2-2; TRBD2 is a possible D gene (5 bases). V gave up 4 bases and J gave up 4 bases, with 7 bases separating them. Germline V lookup: CDR1 SQVTM, CDR2 ANQGSEA. The CDR3 contains 12 residues. CDR3 residues: CSVGGATGELFF. CDR3 coding DNA: TGCAGCGTTGGGGGAGCCACCGGGGAGCTGTTTTTT.

The rearrangement uses TRBV5-1 and TRBJ2-3; 8 nucleotides line up with TRBD2. The CDR3 consists of 19 residues. Trimming at V came to 2 bases and at J to 5 bases, leaving 19 bases not matched to a gene. Germline values: CDR1 SGHRS, CDR2 YFSETQ. The CDR3 sequence is CASSFLSRVQRGKGDTQYF. The CDR3 DNA sequence: TGCGCCAGCAGCTTTTTGTCAAGGGTCCAGCGGGGGAAGGGAGATACGCAGTATTTT. Using reference TRBV5-1 and TRBJ2-3 for the parts outside the CDR3, the full variable domain is KAGVTQTPRYLIKTRGQQVTLSCSPISGHRSVSWYQQTPGQGLQFLFEYFSETQRNKGNFPGRFSGRQFSNSRSEMNVSTLELGDSALYLCASSFLSRVQRGKGDTQYFGPGTRLTVL.

The chain is built from TRBV11-2 and TRBJ2-1; tentatively, D is TRBD1 (5 bases). V lost 3 bases and J lost 6, with 12 bases in between. The CDR3 contains 14 residues. CDR1 is SGHAT and CDR2 is FQNNGV in the germline V gene. For the CDR3, the DNA is TGTGCCAGCAGCTTCTCTGTGGGGCCCAATGAGCAGTTCTTC. It translates to CASSFSVGPNEQFF.